The 31 T cell receptor beta chains presented below share a single source sample, sequenced in a study of shared clonotypes between healthy human individuals. CD45RO-negative, CCR7-positively selected cells formed the naive CD8 fraction, excluding terminally differentiated effector memory CD45RA+ cells. The method was immunoSEQ multiplex PCR; TCRdb's version includes in-frame clones alone and lacks a portion of them. The sample contains almost 700,000 clones, about 90% of which appear only once. Sequenced sample: naive CD8+ T cells sorted from blood. The receptors were gathered from a man aged 25-40 years in good health.

The chain has TRBV28 and TRBJ2-2, with 7 bases aligning to TRBD1. CDR1 and CDR2 from the germline V gene are MDHEN and SYDVKM. V lost 3 bases, J lost 7 bases, and 5 bases stayed unmatched. The CDR3 is made up of 14 amino acids. In DNA, the CDR3 is TGTGCCAGCAGTTTGACAGGGAGAAACGGGGAGCTGTTTTTT. Amino acids: CASSLTGRNGELFF.

V usage is TRBV30 and J usage is TRBJ2-1, with D perhaps given as TRBD1 or TRBD2 (5 bases each). Trimming stripped 2 bases from V and 7 bases from J, with 12 bases between. Germline V lookup: CDR1 GTSNPN, CDR2 SVGIG (reference sequence). This CDR3 has 13 residues. The CDR3 coding sequence is TGTGCCTGGAGTCCCTCCTGGGGGAATGAGCAGTTCTTC. Translated: CAWSPSWGNEQFF.

V usage is TRBV19 and J usage is TRBJ2-2; D uncertain. The germline CDR1 and CDR2 sequences are LNHDA and SQIVND (reference sequence). The CDR3 spans 14 residues. Trimming left V 7 bases short and J 4 bases short, with 13 bases between. CDR3 in DNA: TGTGCCAGTACCCCCGCCGGATTCACCGGGGAGCTGTTTTTT. Translated: CASTPAGFTGELFF.

The J gene is TRBJ1-1, the V gene TRBV11-2, with a tentative D call TRBD1 (5 bases). The CDR3 spans 12 residues. CDR1 is SGHAT, CDR2 FQNNGV, per germline. The ends were cut back, 4 bases at V and 4 bases at J, with 7 bases in the middle. The CDR3 sequence: CASSSGGTEAFF. DNA for the CDR3: TGTGCCAGCAGCTCGGGGGGCACTGAAGCTTTCTTT.

This clone was picked up one time. The chain combines TRBV5-6 with TRBJ1-5; maybe TRBD1 (5 bases). Germline-derived CDR1 and CDR2 are SGHDT and YYEEEE. The V end was cut by 0 bases, the J end by 3 bases, with 13 bases between. The CDR3 totals 16 residues. CDR3 nucleotide sequence: TGTGCCAGCAGCTTGGGGAGAGGGGCCCTCAATCAGCCCCAGCATTTT. Residues: CASSLGRGALNQPQHF.

The chain couples TRBV4-1 to TRBJ2-2; D unresolved. The CDR3 totals 17 residues. Trimming took off 0 bases at V and 3 bases at J, with 14 bases between the two ends. CDR1 is MGHRA, CDR2 YSYEKL, per germline. The DNA for the CDR3 is TGCGCCAGCAGCCAAGATGACGGTATAAGTCACACCGGGGAGCTGTTTTTT. It codes for CASSQDDGISHTGELFF.

Of note for this clone: The same CDR3 arises from other DNA sequences in this sample as well. V gene TRBV11-2 combines with J gene TRBJ2-7; D is tentatively TRBD1 or TRBD2 (5 bases each). With 1 base removed from V and 0 bases from J, the gap between germline ends came to 7 bases. The CDR3 extends over 14 amino acids. Per the germline V gene, CDR1 is SGHAT and CDR2 is FQNNGV. The CDR3 loop reads CASSLAGPSYEQYF. The CDR3 nucleotides read TGTGCCAGCAGCTTAGCGGGACCCTCCTACGAGCAGTACTTC.

Only one count was recorded for this clone. DNA for the CDR3: TGTGCCATCAGTGAGTCGTCGCAGGGTGGTCGCTATGGCTACACCTTC. The encoded protein is CAISESSQGGRYGYTF. This chain joins TRBV10-3 and TRBJ1-2, with a possible D match to TRBD1 (5 bases). Per the germline V gene, CDR1 is ENHRY and CDR2 is SYGVKD. Between the trimmed V and J ends, which lost 0 bases and 4 bases, there was a span of 15 bases. CDR3 size: 16 residues.

This sequence joins TRBV4-1 and TRBJ2-7; D not resolved. Trimming cost V 1 base and J 5 bases, with 12 bases left between them. This CDR3 region has 14 residues. Germline V gene sequence: CDR1 MGHRA, CDR2 YSYEKL. DNA for the CDR3: TGCGCCAGCAGCCAAGGGCAGGCACCCGACGAGCAGTACTTC. It translates to CASSQGQAPDEQYF.

The chain links TRBV7-6 to TRBJ2-2; 7 nucleotides agree with TRBD2. V trimming: 5 bases; J trimming: 3 bases; junction bases outside the gene matches: 6. The CDR3 consists of 15 residues. Germline CDR1 is SGHVS and CDR2 is FNYEAQ. The CDR3 region is CASSPWAGDTGELFF. CDR3 DNA sequence: TGTGCCAGCAGCCCCTGGGCGGGAGACACCGGGGAGCTGTTTTTT.

The J gene is TRBJ2-7, the V gene TRBV7-9; D is undetermined. This CDR3 has 13 residues. The V and J ends lost 5 bases and 2 bases respectively, with 10 bases between them. CDR1 is SEHNR, CDR2 FQNEAQ, per germline (reference sequence). In DNA form, the CDR3 reads TGTGCCAGCAGCCCGTCTGCTGCCTACGAGCAGTACTTC. Its translation is CASSPSAAYEQYF.

The V and J genes are TRBV2 and TRBJ2-5; 9 nucleotides align to TRBD1. Unmatched junction bases numbered 2, after V lost 7 bases and J lost 5 bases. This CDR3 is built from 12 residues. In germline, CDR1 is SNHLY, CDR2 FYNNEI. The CDR3 bases are TGTGCCAGCATTGACAGGGGGGAGACCCAGTACTTC. Translated, it gives CASIDRGETQYF.

The chain joins TRBV27 to TRBJ1-2; a weak D match, TRBD1 (5 bases). Looked up from germline, CDR1 is MNHEY and CDR2 is SMNVEV (reference sequence). V lost 0 bases and J lost 2, with 7 bases in between. This CDR3 comprises 14 residues. In DNA form, the CDR3 reads TGTGCCAGCAGTTTATCGGGGGGAAACTATGGCTACACCTTC. Encoded protein: CASSLSGGNYGYTF.

The rearrangement uses TRBV5-8 and TRBJ2-7, with D possibly being TRBD2 (6 bases). This CDR3 spans 13 amino acids. The germline CDR1 and CDR2 sequences are SGHTS and YDEGEE. V lost 7 bases and J lost 0, with 11 bases in between. CDR3 loop: CASRRGSSYEQYF. The CDR3 nucleotides read TGTGCCAGCCGGCGGGGTTCCTCCTACGAGCAGTACTTC.

This CDR3 reads CACRDLYSNQPQHF. CDR3 bases: TGTGCCTGCCGGGACCTTTATAGCAATCAGCCCCAGCATTTT. The rearrangement joins TRBV2 to TRBJ1-5, with D possibly TRBD1 on 5 matching bases. V was shortened by 11 bases and J by 0 bases, with 14 bases between the two germline ends. CDR3 length equals 14 residues. CDR1 and CDR2 from the germline V gene are SNHLY and FYNNEI.

This clone has more than one count but fewer than ten. The chain employs TRBV18 and TRBJ1-1; D not certain. Germline V lookup: CDR1 KGHSH, CDR2 LQKENI. This CDR3 is built from 12 residues. The V end lost 2 bases, the J end lost 6 bases, and 7 bases lay between the germline ends. The CDR3 protein is CASSPVGSEAFF. CDR3 DNA: TGTGCCAGCTCACCAGTGGGTTCTGAAGCTTTCTTT.

For the CDR3, the DNA is TGCGCCAGCAGCTTAGGAGATTCGAAGAGACTAGCGGTTCAAGAGACCCAGTACTTC. It translates to CASSLGDSKRLAVQETQYF. The genes are TRBV5-1 and TRBJ2-5; 9 bases map to TRBD2. V was pared by 2 bases and J by 2 bases, with 16 bases of the junction left unmatched. The CDR3 has 19 residues. Germline lookup yields CDR1 SGHRS and CDR2 YFSETQ.

The chain is built from TRBV21-1 and TRBJ2-1; the D call of TRBD1 is as the table states it, not checked on the DNA. TRBV21-1 is described as a pseudogene. The CDR3 runs 15 residues. The DNA of the CDR3 is TGTGCCAGCAGCTCCCGAAAAACAGGGATCAATGAGCAGTTCTTC. Translating it yields CASSSRKTGINEQFF.

DNA for the CDR3: TGTGCCAGCAGCTTAGGAGGGCCTGAGCAGTTCTTC. Its translation is CASSLGGPEQFF. V and J are TRBV11-3 and TRBJ2-1; D may be TRBD2 (5 bases). This CDR3 is 12 amino acids long. The V and J ends lost 1 base and 9 bases respectively, with 7 bases between them. Germline V lookup: CDR1 SGHNT, CDR2 YENEEA.

The CDR3 coding sequence is TGTGCCAGCAGCACCCGGCCTAGCACTGAAGCTTTCTTT. This encodes CASSTRPSTEAFF. The chain is built from TRBV11-2 and TRBJ1-1; D unclear. In germline, CDR1 is SGHAT, CDR2 FQNNGV. V lost 5 bases and J 4 bases, leaving 11 bases between the germline ends. The CDR3 spans 13 residues.

The chain links TRBV27 to TRBJ1-2; 9 positions match TRBD1. Per germline, CDR1 MNHEY and CDR2 SMNVEV (reference sequence). V was pared by 1 base and J by 2 bases, with 5 bases of the junction left unmatched. CDR3 length: 16 amino acids. The CDR3 DNA sequence: TGTGCCAGCAGTTTATACCGGGACAGGGCCAACTATGGCTACACCTTC. Its protein is CASSLYRDRANYGYTF.

V usage is TRBV14 and J usage is TRBJ2-3, with D unclear. Trimming removed 4 bases at V and 8 bases at J, with 16 bases between. Looked up from germline, CDR1 is SGHDN and CDR2 is FVKESK. This CDR3 spans 14 amino acids. CDR3 DNA sequence: TGTGCCAGCAGCCCACTACTCGCGGACGGTACGCAGTATTTT. Its protein product is CASSPLLADGTQYF.

The chain links TRBV2 to TRBJ2-7, with D perhaps matching TRBD2 (6 bases). Germline V gene lookup returns CDR1 SNHLY and CDR2 FYNNEI. Trimming cost V 8 bases and J 9 bases, with 14 bases left between them. CDR3 size: 11 residues. For the CDR3, the DNA is TGTGCCAGCGGGGGGAGGAACGGGCAGTACTTC. Its protein product is CASGGRNGQYF.

This chain joins TRBV25-1 and TRBJ2-5; no reliable D call. Trimming left V 1 base short and J 2 bases short, with 8 bases between. Germline lookup yields CDR1 MGHDK and CDR2 SYGVNS. The CDR3 covers 14 residues. CDR3: CASSEWSDQETQYF. The CDR3 nucleotides are TGTGCCAGCAGTGAATGGAGTGATCAAGAGACCCAGTACTTC.

This sequence joins TRBV13 and TRBJ1-1; D is perhaps TRBD1 (6 bases). The CDR3 loop spans 12 amino acids. The V end was cut by 4 bases, the J end by 10 bases, with 13 bases between. Germline lookup yields CDR1 PRHDT and CDR2 FYEKMQ (reference sequence). The CDR3 reads CASSSSGTRAFF. CDR3 sequence (DNA): TGTGCCAGCAGCTCCTCCGGGACAAGAGCTTTCTTT.

This clone was recorded once. V gene TRBV4-1 combines with J gene TRBJ2-5; D unresolved. The CDR3 runs 15 residues. Germline CDR1 MGHRA, CDR2 YSYEKL. The V gene lost 5 bases and the J gene lost 5 bases, with 18 bases spanning the gap. DNA for the CDR3: TGCGCCAGCAGCTCCTTGGTCGGGCTAGGCGAGACCCAGTACTTC. It specifies CASSSLVGLGETQYF.

Points on this clone: Within the sample, other DNA sequences also encode this same CDR3. The V call is TRBV27, the J call TRBJ2-7; D is uncertain. The CDR3 totals 13 residues. V lost 2 bases to trimming and J lost 3 bases, with 8 bases between them. From germline, CDR1 is MNHEY and CDR2 SMNVEV (reference sequence). CDR3 protein: CASSLGTDYEQYF. The CDR3 DNA follows: TGTGCCAGCAGTTTAGGAACAGACTACGAGCAGTACTTC.

The V gene is TRBV10-3, the J gene TRBJ2-5, with D perhaps matching TRBD1 or TRBD2 (5 bases each). Germline assignment: CDR1 ENHRY and CDR2 SYGVKD. Trimming took off 0 bases at V and 1 base at J, with 9 bases between the two ends. This CDR3 has 15 amino acids. The CDR3 loop is CAISESRGTQETQYF. The CDR3, as DNA: TGTGCCATCAGTGAGTCGAGAGGGACCCAAGAGACCCAGTACTTC.

This clone came up a few times. The CDR3 DNA is TGTGCCAGCAGCTTAGGGGGGTACGGGAACACTGAAGCTTTCTTT. Translated, it gives CASSLGGYGNTEAFF. The chain joins TRBV11-2 to TRBJ1-1, with D tentatively TRBD1 (5 bases). This CDR3 is 15 amino acids long. Per the germline V gene, CDR1 is SGHAT and CDR2 is FQNNGV. V was trimmed by 1 base and J by 1 base, leaving 10 bases between them.

V and J are TRBV10-2 and TRBJ2-1, with 11 bases matching TRBD1. The CDR3 covers 13 residues. V shed 10 bases, J shed 7 bases, and the junction held 6 bases outside the gene matches. Germline CDR1 reads WSHSY; CDR2 reads SAAADI. CDR3 protein: CATWDRGRNEQFF. DNA for the CDR3: TGCGCCACCTGGGACAGGGGGAGGAATGAGCAGTTCTTC.

J is TRBJ1-1 and V is TRBV15, with 7 bases fitting TRBD1. Per the germline V gene, CDR1 is LNHNV and CDR2 is YYDKDF (reference sequence). This CDR3 contains 14 residues. The trim removed 6 bases at V and 1 base at J, leaving 5 bases unmatched. CDR3 loop: CATRPRGPNTEAFF. Here the CDR3 DNA reads TGTGCCACCAGACCGAGGGGGCCGAACACTGAAGCTTTCTTT. The whole variable domain, filled in from reference TRBV15 and TRBJ1-1, reads DAMVIQNPRYQVTQFGKPVTLSCSQTLNHNVMYWYQQKSSQAPKLLFHYYDKDFNNEADTPDNFQSRRPNTSFCFLDIRSPGLGDTAMYLCATRPRGPNTEAFFGQGTRLTVV.